Each of the 17 T cell receptor beta chains below was sequenced from the same sample in a study of early T cells in non-severe SARS-CoV-2 infection. TCRdb analysed the 5' RACE reads with MiXCR anew, one entry per CDR3 protein. The sample lists some 85,000 distinct CDR3 sequences, roughly an eighth seen once, with about 1.5% in the top ten. The sample consisted of whole blood. These receptors all come from an adult who was a healthcare worker with PCR-confirmed SARS-CoV-2 infection or an uninfected control (not recorded which).

This clonotype was found many times. The CDR3: CASSSDGWGSPTYGYTF. The CDR3 DNA is TGTGCCAGCAGCTCCGACGGCTGGGGGAGCCCTACCTATGGCTACACCTTC. The genes are TRBV7-9 and TRBJ1-2; D possibly corresponds to TRBD1 (5 bases). Germline V gene data show CDR1 as SEHNR and CDR2 as FQNEAQ (reference sequence). The CDR3 has 17 residues. Trimming pared 4 bases from V and 4 bases from J, leaving 22 bases between.

This clonotype was recorded many times. The chain links TRBV29-1 to TRBJ1-5, with D maybe TRBD1 (5 bases). Germline CDR1 SQVTM, CDR2 ANQGSEA. V was clipped by 4 bases and J by 5 bases, with 12 bases between them. This CDR3 region has 13 residues. The CDR3 coding sequence is TGCAGCGTTGTTGGGGGATTTGATCAGCCCCAGCATTTT. Protein product: CSVVGGFDQPQHF.

This clonotype was detected ten times or more. This chain connects TRBV28 to TRBJ2-5; D is perhaps TRBD2 (6 bases). Trimming removed 6 bases at V and 1 base at J, with 15 bases between. The CDR3 spans 15 residues. Germline V CDR1 and CDR2: MDHEN, SYDVKM. The CDR3 sequence is CASSRAGGRQETQYF. CDR3 DNA: TGTGCCAGCAGCCGGGCCGGGGGTCGCCAAGAGACCCAGTACTTC.

A few counts support this clonotype. The chain is built from TRBV9 and TRBJ2-5; 12 bases match TRBD1. The germline V gene encodes CDR1 SGDLS and CDR2 YYNGEE. The CDR3 totals 15 residues. Losses at the gene ends were 7 bases for V and 4 bases for J; bases not matched to a gene: 8. CDR3 in DNA: TGTGCCAGCGGAGGGGGACAGGGGGCTTCAGAGACCCAGTACTTC. This gives the protein CASGGGQGASETQYF.

CDR3 bases: TGTGCCAGCACCTCGGCGGGGGGCTTCTCCTACAATGAGCAGTTCTTC. Encoded protein: CASTSAGGFSYNEQFF. The gene calls are TRBV11-2 and TRBJ2-1; 8 bases line up with TRBD2. Germline lookup yields CDR1 SGHAT and CDR2 FQNNGV. CDR3 length: 16 amino acids. With 7 bases clipped from V and 0 bases from J, the junction kept 8 bases outside the gene matches.

This chain connects TRBV5-5 to TRBJ1-5; D possibly corresponds to TRBD1 (5 bases). Trimming cost V 0 bases and J 7 bases, with 11 bases left between them. CDR3 length: 14 amino acids. Germline assignment: CDR1 SGHKS and CDR2 YYEKEE (reference sequence). The CDR3 here is CASSLEGLGQPQHF. CDR3 DNA: TGTGCCAGCAGCTTGGAGGGGCTGGGGCAGCCCCAGCATTTT.

This clonotype was picked up a small number of times. The chain joins TRBV7-2 to TRBJ1-2; 11 bases are a match to TRBD1. This CDR3 region has 16 residues. With V trimmed by 0 bases and J by 8 bases, 8 bases remained unmatched. The germline V gene has CDR1 SGHTA and CDR2 FQGNSA. CDR3 amino acids: CASSLALGTGGRGYTF. CDR3 DNA: TGTGCCAGCAGCTTAGCGCTAGGGACAGGGGGTCGGGGCTACACCTTC. The full variable domain, its missing parts supplied by reference TRBV7-2 and TRBJ1-2, is GAGVSQSPSNKVTEKGKDVELRCDPISGHTALYWYRQSLGQGLEFLIYFQGNSAPDKSGLPSDRFSAERTGGSVSTLTIQRTQQEDSAVYLCASSLALGTGGRGYTFGSGTRLTVV.

The chain is built from TRBV20-1 and TRBJ2-1, with a weak D call TRBD1 (6 bases). The germline CDR1 and CDR2 sequences are DFQATT and SNEGSKA (reference sequence). V was trimmed by 6 bases and J by 9 bases, leaving 12 bases between them. This CDR3 spans 11 amino acids. CDR3 DNA sequence: TGCAGTGCCGAACGACAGGCTGAGCAGTTCTTC. Its protein is CSAERQAEQFF.

In its sample, this clonotype was seen a few times. V usage is TRBV12-3 or TRBV12-4 and J usage is TRBJ1-2, with TRBD1 as a possible D gene (6 bases). This CDR3 comprises 12 residues. Trimming stripped 6 bases from V and 7 bases from J, with 12 bases between. The CDR3 DNA sequence: TGTGCCAGCAGGAACAGGGATGGTGGCTACACCTTC. This codes for CASRNRDGGYTF.

This clonotype has more than one count but fewer than ten. CDR3 sequence reads: CASSLGPTDTQYF. CDR3 nucleotides: TGTGCCAGCAGCTTGGGCCCCACAGATACGCAGTATTTT. The rearrangement uses TRBV5-6 and TRBJ2-3; D gene ambiguous. V was clipped by 0 bases and J by 2 bases, with 4 bases between them. Germline V CDR1 and CDR2: SGHDT, YYEEEE. This CDR3 is 13 amino acids long.

There are many counts of this clonotype. The genes are TRBV7-3 and TRBJ2-5, with D possibly TRBD1 on 5 matching bases. The CDR3 loop spans 15 amino acids. Deletions cut 2 bases from V and 1 base from J, with 11 bases between. Germline V gives CDR1 SGHTA, CDR2 FQGTGA. CDR3 in amino acids: CASSLQSGRQETQYF. For the CDR3, the DNA is TGTGCCAGCAGCTTACAGTCAGGGCGCCAAGAGACCCAGTACTTC.

This clonotype was counted at least ten times. This chain links TRBV9 with TRBJ1-4; possible D gene TRBD1, 6 bases. The V gene lost 2 bases and the J gene lost 6 bases, with 11 bases spanning the gap. CDR3 length equals 14 residues. From germline, CDR1 is SGDLS and CDR2 YYNGEE. DNA for the CDR3: TGTGCCAGCAGCGTGGGGGGGCGAGATGAAAAACTGTTTTTT. Protein sequence: CASSVGGRDEKLFF.

This clonotype was detected only a few times. The V gene is TRBV12-5, the J gene TRBJ1-5, with a tentative D call TRBD1 (5 bases). The CDR3 consists of 16 residues. CDR1 and CDR2 (germline): LGHNT, FRNRAP. The V and J ends lost 0 bases and 3 bases respectively, with 12 bases between them. CDR3 nucleotides: TGTGCTAGTGGTTTGGTACTGGGGGTAGTCAATCAGCCCCAGCATTTT. Its translation: CASGLVLGVVNQPQHF.

The CDR3 loop reads CASSLDFAGELFF. CDR3 DNA: TGTGCCAGCAGCTTAGACTTCGCCGGGGAGCTGTTTTTT. V is TRBV7-2 and J is TRBJ2-2; D is unresolved. Germline-derived CDR1 and CDR2 are SGHTA and FQGNSA. Trimming stripped 1 base from V and 6 bases from J, with 6 bases between. The CDR3 sequence is 13 residues long.

This clonotype has ten or more counts. The chain combines TRBV18 with TRBJ2-7; 8 bases line up with TRBD1. The CDR3 is 14 residues long. Germline CDR1 and CDR2: KGHSH and LQKENI. Losses at the gene ends were 0 bases for V and 2 bases for J; bases not matched to a gene: 0. The chain's CDR3 is CASSPPTGAYEQYF. The CDR3 bases are TGTGCCAGCTCACCACCGACAGGGGCCTACGAGCAGTACTTC.

The genes are TRBV6-2 or TRBV6-3 and TRBJ2-7; possibly TRBD1 for D (6 bases). Germline V lookup: CDR1 MNHEY, CDR2 SVGEGT. The V end was cut by 5 bases, the J end by 8 bases, with 13 bases between. The CDR3 is made up of 12 amino acids. CDR3 protein: CASSPDRIKQYF. CDR3 bases: TGTGCCAGCAGTCCAGACAGGATAAAGCAGTACTTC.

This clonotype was seen many times. V and J are TRBV5-1 and TRBJ1-6; D remains ambiguous. The CDR3 runs to 13 residues. Trimming removed 0 bases at V and 14 bases at J, with 12 bases between. Germline V gene data show CDR1 as SGHRS and CDR2 as YFSETQ. The CDR3 loop reads CASSLGGEPSLHF. CDR3 DNA sequence: TGCGCCAGCAGCTTGGGGGGTGAGCCCTCCCTCCACTTT.